This is a list of T cell receptor beta chains from one sample in a study of shared clonotypes between healthy human individuals. Clones were read by immunoSEQ multiplex PCR, and TCRdb kept only the in-frame ones, dropping some. This table has more than 2 million clones, 80% to 95% appearing once. The sample was naive CD8+ T cells from PBMCs. The source is a man between 18 and 29 years old in good health. Some clones in this sample may be carry-over from other donors' samples. Each CDR3 is given with its conserved first and last residue. D genes are given only for firm matches. Not all rows give a size; the values are once, few, many and, for expanded clones, a class.

clone_size: NA
d_call: NA
j_call: TRBJ1-2
v_call: TRBV5-1
cdr3_aa: CASSFITRGTNYGYTF
cdr3_nt: TGCGCCAGCAGCTTCATTACAAGGGGGACTAACTATGGCTACACCTTC

clone_size: NA
d_call: NA
j_call: TRBJ1-5
v_call: TRBV19
cdr3_aa: CASSFGKGWNQPQHF
cdr3_nt: TGTGCCAGTAGTTTTGGGAAGGGGTGGAATCAGCCCCAGCATTTT

clone_size: NA
d_call: NA
j_call: TRBJ2-7
v_call: TRBV28
cdr3_aa: CASRLGVSESYEQYF
cdr3_nt: TGTGCCAGCAGGTTAGGGGTCTCAGAATCCTACGAGCAGTACTTC

clone_size: NA
d_call: NA
j_call: TRBJ1-2
v_call: TRBV7-9
cdr3_aa: CASSFGEIYGYTF
cdr3_nt: TGTGCCAGCAGCTTCGGGGAGATCTATGGCTACACCTTC

clone_size: once
d_call: NA
j_call: TRBJ2-3
v_call: TRBV5-6
cdr3_aa: CASSIVASTDTQYF
cdr3_nt: TGTGCCAGCAGCATAGTAGCTAGCACAGATACGCAGTATTTT

clone_size: NA
d_call: NA
j_call: TRBJ2-7
v_call: TRBV4-1
cdr3_aa: CASSQGVGSYEQYF
cdr3_nt: TGCGCCAGCAGCCAGGGGGTGGGCTCCTACGAGCAGTACTTC

clone_size: few
d_call: NA
j_call: TRBJ2-1
v_call: TRBV7-2
cdr3_aa: CASSLYGGSYNEQFF
cdr3_nt: TGTGCCAGCAGCTTATATGGGGGTAGCTACAATGAGCAGTTCTTC

clone_size: NA
d_call: NA
j_call: TRBJ2-7
v_call: TRBV27
cdr3_aa: CASSLAAAYEQYF
cdr3_nt: TGTGCCAGCAGTTTAGCAGCTGCCTACGAGCAGTACTTC

clone_size: NA
d_call: NA
j_call: TRBJ2-3
v_call: TRBV4-1
cdr3_aa: CASTNTLASTDTQYF
cdr3_nt: TGCGCCAGCACCAATACTCTTGCTAGCACAGATACGCAGTATTTT

clone_size: NA
d_call: NA
j_call: TRBJ2-7
v_call: TRBV27
cdr3_aa: CASSSRGPQEQYF
cdr3_nt: TGTGCCAGCAGTTCCCGTGGCCCCCAGGAGCAGTACTTC

clone_size: once
d_call: TRBD1
j_call: TRBJ1-2
v_call: TRBV13
cdr3_aa: CASSSTGGDYGYTF
cdr3_nt: TGTGCCAGCAGCTCGACAGGGGGCGACTATGGCTACACCTTC